Listed here is a single T cell receptor beta chain. The germline CDR1 and CDR2 sequences are LNHNV and YYDKDF (reference sequence). The CDR3 is made up of 17 amino acids. V was pared by 5 bases and J by 0 bases, with 9 bases of the junction left unmatched. The sample is drawn from a study of blood T cell repertoires in COVID-19. Here immunoSEQ multiplex PCR was the method, and the copy in TCRdb shows in-frame clones only, minus some. The sample lists 250,000 to 300,000 clones, around 87% seen once, with 2.1% in the top ten. V usage is TRBV15 and J usage is TRBJ1-3; 8 nucleotides align to TRBD1. The TCR comes from a woman aged 60-75 years with COVID-19, enrolled during active disease. The sequenced material came from peripheral blood. This CDR3 is CATSLRHTGGSGNTIYF. In DNA form, the CDR3 reads TGTGCCACCAGCTTACGGCACACAGGGGGCTCTGGAAACACCATATATTTT.